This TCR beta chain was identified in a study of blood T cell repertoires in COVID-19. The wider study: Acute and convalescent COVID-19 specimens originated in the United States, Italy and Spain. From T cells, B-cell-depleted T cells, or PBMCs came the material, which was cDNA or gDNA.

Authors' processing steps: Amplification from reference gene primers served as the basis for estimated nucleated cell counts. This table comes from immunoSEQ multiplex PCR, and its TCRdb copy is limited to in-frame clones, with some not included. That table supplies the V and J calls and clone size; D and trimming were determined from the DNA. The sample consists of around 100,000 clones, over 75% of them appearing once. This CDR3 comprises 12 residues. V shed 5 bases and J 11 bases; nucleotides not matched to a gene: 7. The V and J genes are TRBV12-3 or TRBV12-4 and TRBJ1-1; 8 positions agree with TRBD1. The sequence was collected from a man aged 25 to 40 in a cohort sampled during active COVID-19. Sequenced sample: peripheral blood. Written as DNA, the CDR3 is TGTGCCAGCAGTATCGGACAGGGTAGGGCTTTCTTT. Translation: CASSIGQGRAFF.